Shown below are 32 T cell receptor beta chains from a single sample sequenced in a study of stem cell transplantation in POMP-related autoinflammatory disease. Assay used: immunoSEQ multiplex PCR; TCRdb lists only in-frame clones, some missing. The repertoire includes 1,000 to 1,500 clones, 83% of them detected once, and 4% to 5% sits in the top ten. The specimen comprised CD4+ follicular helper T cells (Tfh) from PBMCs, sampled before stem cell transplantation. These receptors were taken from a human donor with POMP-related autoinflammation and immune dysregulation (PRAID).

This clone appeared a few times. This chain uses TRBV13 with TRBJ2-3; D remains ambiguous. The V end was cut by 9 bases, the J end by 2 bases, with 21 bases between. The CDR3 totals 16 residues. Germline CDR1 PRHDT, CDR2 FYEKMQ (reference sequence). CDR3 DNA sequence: TGTGCCAGTAAGGCCCCAGGCCGTTTATACACAGATACGCAGTATTTT. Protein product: CASKAPGRLYTDTQYF.

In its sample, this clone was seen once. CDR3 sequence reads: CASSDRRDTMNSPLHF. The CDR3 DNA follows: TGTGCCAGCAGTGATAGACGGGACACCATGAATTCACCCCTCCACTTT. V usage is TRBV2 and J usage is TRBJ1-6; D is possibly TRBD1 (6 bases). Germline assignment: CDR1 SNHLY and CDR2 FYNNEI. V lost 3 bases and J 7 bases, leaving 16 bases between the germline ends. The CDR3 extends over 16 amino acids.

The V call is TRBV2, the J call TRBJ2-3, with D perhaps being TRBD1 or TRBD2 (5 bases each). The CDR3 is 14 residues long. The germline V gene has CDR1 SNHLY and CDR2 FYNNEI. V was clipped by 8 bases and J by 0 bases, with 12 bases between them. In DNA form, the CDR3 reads TGTGCCAGCTCGGGGCCCTATAGCACAGATACGCAGTATTTT. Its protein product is CASSGPYSTDTQYF.

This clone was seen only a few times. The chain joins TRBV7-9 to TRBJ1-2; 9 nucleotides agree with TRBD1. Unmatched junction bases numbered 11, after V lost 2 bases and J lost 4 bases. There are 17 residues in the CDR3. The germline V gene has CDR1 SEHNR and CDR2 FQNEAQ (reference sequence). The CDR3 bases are TGTGCCAGCAGCTTACTGACAGGGGGTTTAGGTGGCTATGGCTACACCTTC. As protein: CASSLLTGGLGGYGYTF.

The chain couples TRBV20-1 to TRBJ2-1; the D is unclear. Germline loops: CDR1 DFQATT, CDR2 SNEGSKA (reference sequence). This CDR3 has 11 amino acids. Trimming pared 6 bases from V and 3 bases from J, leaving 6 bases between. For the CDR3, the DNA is TGCAGTGCCTCTCGCTACAATGAGCAGTTCTTC. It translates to CSASRYNEQFF.

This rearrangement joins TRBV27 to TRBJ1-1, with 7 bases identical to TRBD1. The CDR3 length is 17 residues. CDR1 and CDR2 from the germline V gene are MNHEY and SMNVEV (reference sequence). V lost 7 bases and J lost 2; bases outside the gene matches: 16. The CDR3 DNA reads TGTGCCAGCACCTGGGGCATAAGGTACAGGGGAAACACTGAAGCTTTCTTT. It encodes CASTWGIRYRGNTEAFF.

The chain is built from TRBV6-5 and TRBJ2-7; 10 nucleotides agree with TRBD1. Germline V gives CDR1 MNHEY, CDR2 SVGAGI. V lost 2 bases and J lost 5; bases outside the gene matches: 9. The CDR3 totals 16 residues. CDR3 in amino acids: CASSYGSGTGVHEQYF. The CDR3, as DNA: TGTGCCAGCAGTTACGGATCCGGGACAGGGGTACACGAGCAGTACTTC.

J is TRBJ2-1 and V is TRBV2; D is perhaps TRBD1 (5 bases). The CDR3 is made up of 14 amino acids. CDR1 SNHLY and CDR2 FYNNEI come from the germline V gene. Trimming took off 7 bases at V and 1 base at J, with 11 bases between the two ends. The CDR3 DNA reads TGTGCCAGCATCCTGGACAAGTCCTACAATGAGCAGTTCTTC. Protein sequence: CASILDKSYNEQFF.

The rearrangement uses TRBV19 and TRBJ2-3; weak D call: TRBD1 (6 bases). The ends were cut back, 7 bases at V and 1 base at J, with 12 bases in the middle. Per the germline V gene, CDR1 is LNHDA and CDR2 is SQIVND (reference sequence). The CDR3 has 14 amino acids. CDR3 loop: CASMSAGGTDTQYF. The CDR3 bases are TGTGCCAGTATGTCGGCAGGGGGCACAGATACGCAGTATTTT. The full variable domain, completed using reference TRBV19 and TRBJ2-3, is DGGITQSPKYLFRKEGQNVTLSCEQNLNHDAMYWYRQDPGQGLRLIYYSQIVNDFQKGDIAEGYSVSREKKESFPLTVTSAQKNPTAFYLCASMSAGGTDTQYFGPGTRLTVL.

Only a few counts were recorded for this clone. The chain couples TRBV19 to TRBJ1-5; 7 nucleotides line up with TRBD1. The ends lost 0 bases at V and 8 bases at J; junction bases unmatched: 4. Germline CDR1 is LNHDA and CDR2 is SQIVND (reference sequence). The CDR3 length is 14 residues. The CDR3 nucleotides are TGTGCCAGTAGTATAGAAGGGGGCGGGAAGCCCCAGCATTTT. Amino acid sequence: CASSIEGGGKPQHF.

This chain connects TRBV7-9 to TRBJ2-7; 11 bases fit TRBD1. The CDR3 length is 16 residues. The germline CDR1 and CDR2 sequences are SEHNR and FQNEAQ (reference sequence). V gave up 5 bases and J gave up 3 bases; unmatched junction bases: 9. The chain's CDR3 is CASSRFRGTGGYEQYF. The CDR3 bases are TGTGCCAGCAGCCGTTTTCGAGGGACAGGGGGCTACGAGCAGTACTTC. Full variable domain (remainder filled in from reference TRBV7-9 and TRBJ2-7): DTGVSQNPRHKITKRGQNVTFRCDPISEHNRLYWYRQTLGQGPEFLTYFQNEAQLEKSRLLSDRFSAERPKGSFSTLEIQRTEQGDSAMYLCASSRFRGTGGYEQYFGPGTRLTVT.

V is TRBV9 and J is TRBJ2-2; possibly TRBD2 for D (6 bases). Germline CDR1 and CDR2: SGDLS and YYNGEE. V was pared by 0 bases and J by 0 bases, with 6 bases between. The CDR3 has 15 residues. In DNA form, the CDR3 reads TGTGCCAGCAGCGTAGGACTAGCGAACACCGGGGAGCTGTTTTTT. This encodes CASSVGLANTGELFF.

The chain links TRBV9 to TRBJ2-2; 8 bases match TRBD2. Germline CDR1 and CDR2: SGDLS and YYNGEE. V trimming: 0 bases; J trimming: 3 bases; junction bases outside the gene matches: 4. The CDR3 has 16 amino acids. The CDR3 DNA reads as TGTGCCAGCAGCGTAGAGGGGACTAGATACACCGGGGAGCTGTTTTTT. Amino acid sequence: CASSVEGTRYTGELFF.

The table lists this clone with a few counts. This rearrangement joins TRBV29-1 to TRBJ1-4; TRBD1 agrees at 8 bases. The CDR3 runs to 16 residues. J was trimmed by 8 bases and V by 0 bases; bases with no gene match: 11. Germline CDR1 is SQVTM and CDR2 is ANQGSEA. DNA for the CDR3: TGCAGCGTTGAAGATCGGGGAGGGACAGGTGACGAAAAACTGTTTTTT. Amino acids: CSVEDRGGTGDEKLFF.

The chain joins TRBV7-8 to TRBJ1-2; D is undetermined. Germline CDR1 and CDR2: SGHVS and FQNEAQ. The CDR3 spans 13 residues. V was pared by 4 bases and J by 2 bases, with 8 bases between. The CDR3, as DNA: TGTGCCAGCAGCTCAGGACTCAACTATGGCTACACCTTC. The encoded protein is CASSSGLNYGYTF.

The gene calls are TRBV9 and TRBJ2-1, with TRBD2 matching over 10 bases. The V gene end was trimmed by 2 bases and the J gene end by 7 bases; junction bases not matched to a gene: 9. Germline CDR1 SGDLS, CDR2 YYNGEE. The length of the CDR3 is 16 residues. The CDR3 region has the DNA TGTGCCAGCAGCGTGGGAGTTACTAGCGGGATAAATGAGCAGTTCTTC. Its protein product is CASSVGVTSGINEQFF.

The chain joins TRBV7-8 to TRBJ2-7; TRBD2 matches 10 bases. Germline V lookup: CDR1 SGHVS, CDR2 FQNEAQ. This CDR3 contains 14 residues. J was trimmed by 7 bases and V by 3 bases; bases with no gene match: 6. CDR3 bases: TGTGCCAGCAGCTTCCAGCGGGGGGGTGGAGAGCAGTACTTC. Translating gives CASSFQRGGGEQYF.

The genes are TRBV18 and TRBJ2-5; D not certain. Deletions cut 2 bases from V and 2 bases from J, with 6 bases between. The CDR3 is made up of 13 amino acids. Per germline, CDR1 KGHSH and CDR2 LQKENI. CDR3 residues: CASSPGRQETQYF. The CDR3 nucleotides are TGTGCCAGCTCACCAGGGCGTCAAGAGACCCAGTACTTC.

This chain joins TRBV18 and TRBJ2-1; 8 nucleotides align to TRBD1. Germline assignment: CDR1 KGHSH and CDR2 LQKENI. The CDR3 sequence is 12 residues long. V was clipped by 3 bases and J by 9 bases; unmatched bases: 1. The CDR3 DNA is TGTGCCAGCTCACCCACAGGGGGTGAGCAGTTCTTC. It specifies CASSPTGGEQFF.

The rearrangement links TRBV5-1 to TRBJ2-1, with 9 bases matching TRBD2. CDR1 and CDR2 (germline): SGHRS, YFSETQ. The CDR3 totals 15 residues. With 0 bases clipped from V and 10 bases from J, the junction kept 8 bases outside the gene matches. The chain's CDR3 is CASSLEMREGREQFF. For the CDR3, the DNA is TGCGCCAGCAGCTTGGAAATGCGGGAGGGCCGGGAGCAGTTCTTC.

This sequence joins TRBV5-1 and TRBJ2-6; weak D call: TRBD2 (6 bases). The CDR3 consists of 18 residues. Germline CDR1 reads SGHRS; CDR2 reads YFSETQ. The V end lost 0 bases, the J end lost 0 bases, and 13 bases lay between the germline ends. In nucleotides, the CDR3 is TGCGCCAGCAGCTTGGGAGGACTACCCAGCTCTGGGGCCAACGTCCTGACTTTC. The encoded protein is CASSLGGLPSSGANVLTF.

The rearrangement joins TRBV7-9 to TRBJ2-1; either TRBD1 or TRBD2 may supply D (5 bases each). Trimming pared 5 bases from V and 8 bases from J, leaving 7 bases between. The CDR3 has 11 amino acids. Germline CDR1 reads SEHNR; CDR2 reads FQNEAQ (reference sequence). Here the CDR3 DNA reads TGTGCCAGCAGCGGGGACCATGAGCAGTTCTTC. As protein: CASSGDHEQFF.

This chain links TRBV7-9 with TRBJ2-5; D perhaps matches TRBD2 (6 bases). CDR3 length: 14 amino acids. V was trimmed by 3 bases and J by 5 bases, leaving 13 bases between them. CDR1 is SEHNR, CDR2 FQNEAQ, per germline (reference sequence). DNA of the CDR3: TGTGCCAGCAGCTTGGGACTCGCAAGGGAGACCCAGTACTTC. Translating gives CASSLGLARETQYF.

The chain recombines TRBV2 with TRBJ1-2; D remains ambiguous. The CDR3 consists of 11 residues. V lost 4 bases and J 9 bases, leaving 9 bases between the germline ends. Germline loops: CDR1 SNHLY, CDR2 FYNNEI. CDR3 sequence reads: CASSVVQSYTF. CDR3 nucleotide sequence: TGTGCCAGCAGTGTCGTACAGAGCTACACCTTC.

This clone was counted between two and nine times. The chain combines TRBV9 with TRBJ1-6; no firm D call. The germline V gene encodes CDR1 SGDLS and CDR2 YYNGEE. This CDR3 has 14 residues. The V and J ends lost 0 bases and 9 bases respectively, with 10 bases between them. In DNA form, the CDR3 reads TGTGCCAGCAGCGTAGGGGATATAGGTTCACCCCTCCACTTT. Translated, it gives CASSVGDIGSPLHF. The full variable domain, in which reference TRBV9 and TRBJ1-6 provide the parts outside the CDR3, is DSGVTQTPKHLITATGQRVTLRCSPRSGDLSVYWYQQSLDQGLQFLIQYYNGEERAKGNILERFSAQQFPDLHSELNLSSLELGDSALYFCASSVGDIGSPLHFGNGTRLTVT.

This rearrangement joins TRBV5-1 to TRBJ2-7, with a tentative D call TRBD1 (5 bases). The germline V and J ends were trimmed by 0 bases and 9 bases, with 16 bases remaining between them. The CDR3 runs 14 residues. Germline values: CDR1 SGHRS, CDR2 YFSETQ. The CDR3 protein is CASSLETDHPGQYF. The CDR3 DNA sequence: TGCGCCAGCAGCTTGGAGACAGACCACCCCGGGCAGTACTTC.

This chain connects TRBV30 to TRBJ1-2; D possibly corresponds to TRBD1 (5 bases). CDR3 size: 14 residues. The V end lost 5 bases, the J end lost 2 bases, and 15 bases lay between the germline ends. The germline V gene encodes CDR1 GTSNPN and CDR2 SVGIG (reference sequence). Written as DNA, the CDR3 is TGTGCCTGGGCTCCCGGGACTTTCAACTATGGCTACACCTTC. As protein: CAWAPGTFNYGYTF.

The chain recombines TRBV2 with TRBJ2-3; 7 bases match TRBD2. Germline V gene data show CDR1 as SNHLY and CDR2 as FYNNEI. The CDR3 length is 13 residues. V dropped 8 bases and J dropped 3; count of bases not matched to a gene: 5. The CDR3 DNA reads TGTGCCAGCGGTTGGGAGGGGACAGATACGCAGTATTTT. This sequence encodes CASGWEGTDTQYF.

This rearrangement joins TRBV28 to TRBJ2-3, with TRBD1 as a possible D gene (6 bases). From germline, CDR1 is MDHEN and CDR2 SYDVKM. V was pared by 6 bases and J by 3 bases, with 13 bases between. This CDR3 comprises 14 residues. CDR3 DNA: TGTGCCAGCAGCAGTGCTCAGGGGACAGATACGCAGTATTTT. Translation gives CASSSAQGTDTQYF.

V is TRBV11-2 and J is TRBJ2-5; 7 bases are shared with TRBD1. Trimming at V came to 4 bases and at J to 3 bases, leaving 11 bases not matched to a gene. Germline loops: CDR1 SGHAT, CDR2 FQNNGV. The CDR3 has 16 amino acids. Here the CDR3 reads CASSSTTVDREETQYF. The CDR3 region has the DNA TGTGCCAGCAGCTCAACGACCGTCGACAGGGAAGAGACCCAGTACTTC. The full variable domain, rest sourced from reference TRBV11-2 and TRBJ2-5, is EAGVAQSPRYKIIEKRQSVAFWCNPISGHATLYWYQQILGQGPKLLIQFQNNGVVDDSQLPKDRFSAERLKGVDSTLKIQPAKLEDSAVYLCASSSTTVDREETQYFGPGTRLLVL.

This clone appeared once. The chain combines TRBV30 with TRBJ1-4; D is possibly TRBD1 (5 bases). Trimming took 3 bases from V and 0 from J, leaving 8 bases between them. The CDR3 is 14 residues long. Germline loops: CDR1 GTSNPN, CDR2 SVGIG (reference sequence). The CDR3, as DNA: TGTGCCTGGAGGTGGGGGACAACTAATGAAAAACTGTTTTTT. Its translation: CAWRWGTTNEKLFF.

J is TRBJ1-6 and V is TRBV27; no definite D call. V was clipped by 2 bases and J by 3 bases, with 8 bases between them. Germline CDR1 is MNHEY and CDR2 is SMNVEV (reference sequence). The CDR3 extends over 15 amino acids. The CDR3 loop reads CASSLEGNYNSPLHF. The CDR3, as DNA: TGTGCCAGCAGTTTAGAAGGGAACTATAATTCACCCCTCCACTTT.